These T cell receptor beta chains were read from a single sample in a study of T cell repertoires in cytomegalovirus infection. TCRdb re-called the reads through MiXCR, storing one row per CDR3 protein. The data hold under 250,000 distinct CDR3 sequences, with 9% to 15% observed a single time. Sequencing was performed on PBMCs. The origin of the receptors is a human donor in good health (CMV status not recorded). Some clones in this sample may be carry-over from other donors' samples. Each CDR3 is given with its conserved first and last residue. The order of the fields is J gene, V gene, D gene, clone size, CDR3 protein, CDR3 DNA. The D gene is left open where the match is weak. Rows may omit the clone size; those that give it use once, few, many or a size class.

j_gene: TRBJ2-1; v_gene: TRBV29-1; d_gene: NA; abundance: many; CDR3aa: CSVEMVLGSEQFF; CDR3nt: TGCAGCGTTGAAATGGTACTAGGTTCCGAGCAGTTCTTC
j_gene: TRBJ2-7; v_gene: TRBV20-1; d_gene: TRBD1; abundance: NA; CDR3aa: CSAGTGTPSYEQYF; CDR3nt: TGCAGTGCTGGGACAGGGACCCCCTCCTACGAGCAGTACTTC
j_gene: TRBJ2-1; v_gene: TRBV28; d_gene: TRBD2; abundance: few; CDR3aa: CASSPSGRAKVEQFF; CDR3nt: TGTGCCAGCAGTCCCAGCGGGAGGGCCAAGGTTGAGCAGTTCTTC
j_gene: TRBJ1-2; v_gene: TRBV6-1; d_gene: TRBD1; abundance: many; CDR3aa: CASRDRETSWGYTF; CDR3nt: TGTGCCAGCAGGGACAGGGAGACGTCATGGGGCTACACCTTC
j_gene: TRBJ1-5; v_gene: TRBV7-2; d_gene: TRBD1; abundance: many; CDR3aa: CASSLEGQGRSNQPQHF; CDR3nt: TGTGCCAGCAGCTTAGAAGGACAGGGCAGGAGCAATCAGCCCCAGCATTTT
j_gene: TRBJ2-3; v_gene: TRBV20-1; d_gene: NA; abundance: NA; CDR3aa: CSAPGPRDTQYF; CDR3nt: TGCAGTGCCCCAGGCCCACGGGATACGCAGTATTTT
j_gene: TRBJ2-1; v_gene: TRBV20-1; d_gene: TRBD2; abundance: few; CDR3aa: CSAGYSGNSYNEQFF; CDR3nt: TGCAGTGCTGGATATAGCGGGAACTCCTACAATGAGCAGTTCTTC
j_gene: TRBJ2-2; v_gene: TRBV5-3; d_gene: NA; abundance: NA; CDR3aa: CASSLGGEGGTGELFF; CDR3nt: TGTGCCAGCAGCTTGGGTGGCGAGGGCGGAACCGGGGAGCTGTTTTTT
j_gene: TRBJ2-1; v_gene: TRBV6-2/TRBV6-3; d_gene: NA; abundance: NA; CDR3aa: CASSYSVSSGQFF; CDR3nt: TGTGCCAGCAGTTACTCGGTTAGCAGTGGGCAGTTCTTC
j_gene: TRBJ2-2; v_gene: TRBV9; d_gene: NA; abundance: few; CDR3aa: CASSERMNTGELFF; CDR3nt: TGTGCCAGCAGCGAACGGATGAACACCGGGGAGCTGTTTTTT
j_gene: TRBJ1-1; v_gene: TRBV5-4; d_gene: NA; abundance: few; CDR3aa: CASSPGHLEAFF; CDR3nt: TGTGCCAGCAGCCCCGGGCACCTTGAAGCTTTCTTT
j_gene: TRBJ2-5; v_gene: TRBV19; d_gene: NA; abundance: few; CDR3aa: CASSIAGDVETQYF; CDR3nt: TGTGCCAGTAGTATAGCGGGAGATGTTGAGACCCAGTACTTC
j_gene: TRBJ2-3; v_gene: TRBV7-3; d_gene: NA; abundance: many; CDR3aa: CASSLPPTDTQYF; CDR3nt: TGTGCCAGCAGCTTACCCCCCACAGATACGCAGTATTTT
j_gene: TRBJ2-7; v_gene: TRBV28; d_gene: TRBD2; abundance: many; CDR3aa: CASSLGSSGSYEQYF; CDR3nt: TGTGCCAGCAGTTTAGGGTCTAGCGGCTCCTACGAGCAGTACTTC
j_gene: TRBJ1-2; v_gene: TRBV28; d_gene: NA; abundance: many; CDR3aa: CASTGTPSYFYGYTF; CDR3nt: TGTGCCAGCACCGGGACACCCTCATATTTTTATGGCTACACCTTC
j_gene: TRBJ1-2; v_gene: TRBV12-3/TRBV12-4; d_gene: TRBD1; abundance: many; CDR3aa: CASSLSGTGSLYGYTF; CDR3nt: TGTGCCAGCAGTCTCTCCGGGACAGGGTCCCTCTATGGCTACACCTTC
j_gene: TRBJ1-2; v_gene: TRBV11-3; d_gene: NA; abundance: many; CDR3aa: CASSLAGSGGRTYGYTF; CDR3nt: TGTGCCAGCAGCTTAGCAGGTAGTGGCGGACGGACTTATGGCTACACCTTC
j_gene: TRBJ2-3; v_gene: TRBV7-2; d_gene: TRBD2; abundance: many; CDR3aa: CASSSQSGGATDTQYF; CDR3nt: TGTGCCAGCAGCTCCCAGAGCGGGGGGGCCACAGATACGCAGTATTTT
j_gene: TRBJ1-2; v_gene: TRBV7-2; d_gene: NA; abundance: many; CDR3aa: CASSHDRLESGYTF; CDR3nt: TGTGCCAGCAGCCATGACAGACTTGAGAGCGGCTACACCTTC
j_gene: TRBJ1-1; v_gene: TRBV11-3; d_gene: TRBD1; abundance: NA; CDR3aa: CASSRNRGRNTEAFF; CDR3nt: TGTGCCAGCAGCCGCAACAGGGGGCGGAATACTGAAGCTTTCTTT
j_gene: TRBJ2-1; v_gene: TRBV6-6; d_gene: NA; abundance: NA; CDR3aa: CASSGSVSSYNEQFF; CDR3nt: TGTGCCAGCAGTGGTAGTGTGTCCTCCTACAATGAGCAGTTCTTC
j_gene: TRBJ2-5; v_gene: TRBV6-6; d_gene: TRBD1; abundance: NA; CDR3aa: CASRSTGGSETQYF; CDR3nt: TGTGCCAGCAGGTCTACAGGGGGCTCGGAGACCCAGTACTTC
j_gene: TRBJ2-1; v_gene: TRBV15; d_gene: NA; abundance: many; CDR3aa: CATSRGEEGSYNEQFF; CDR3nt: TGTGCCACCAGCAGAGGTGAGGAGGGGTCCTACAATGAGCAGTTCTTC
j_gene: TRBJ1-1; v_gene: TRBV20-1; d_gene: TRBD1; abundance: many; CDR3aa: CSARRQGAENTEAFF; CDR3nt: TGCAGTGCTCGAAGACAGGGGGCGGAAAACACTGAAGCTTTCTTT
j_gene: TRBJ2-2; v_gene: TRBV6-2/TRBV6-3; d_gene: NA; abundance: many; CDR3aa: CASRGYGELFF; CDR3nt: TGTGCCAGCAGGGGCTACGGGGAGCTGTTTTTT
j_gene: TRBJ2-3; v_gene: TRBV29-1; d_gene: NA; abundance: NA; CDR3aa: CSVDGTDTQYF; CDR3nt: TGCAGCGTTGATGGGACAGATACGCAGTATTTT
j_gene: TRBJ1-6; v_gene: TRBV20-1; d_gene: TRBD1; abundance: NA; CDR3aa: CSARRDRGNSPLHF; CDR3nt: TGCAGTGCCCGGCGGGACAGGGGCAATTCACCCCTCCACTTT
j_gene: TRBJ1-1; v_gene: TRBV7-2; d_gene: NA; abundance: many; CDR3aa: CASSLKGPVTEAFF; CDR3nt: TGTGCCAGCAGCTTGAAGGGGCCGGTAACTGAAGCTTTCTTT
j_gene: TRBJ2-2; v_gene: TRBV2; d_gene: NA; abundance: few; CDR3aa: CASSVPPRGSANTGELFF; CDR3nt: TGTGCCAGCAGTGTTCCCCCGAGGGGATCGGCGAACACCGGGGAGCTGTTTTTT
j_gene: TRBJ1-4; v_gene: TRBV7-9; d_gene: NA; abundance: many; CDR3aa: CASTMGGGSSEKLFF; CDR3nt: TGTGCCAGCACCATGGGGGGGGGGTCGTCTGAAAAACTGTTTTTT
j_gene: TRBJ2-4; v_gene: TRBV27; d_gene: TRBD1; abundance: many; CDR3aa: CASSLFGDRENIQYF; CDR3nt: TGTGCCAGCAGCCTCTTCGGGGACAGGGAAAACATTCAGTACTTC
j_gene: TRBJ1-1; v_gene: TRBV6-1; d_gene: NA; abundance: few; CDR3aa: CASSVDGTEAFF; CDR3nt: TGTGCCAGCAGTGTCGACGGAACTGAAGCTTTCTTT
j_gene: TRBJ2-3; v_gene: TRBV7-2; d_gene: TRBD1; abundance: many; CDR3aa: CASSSGDSWHTQYF; CDR3nt: TGTGCCAGCAGCTCAGGGGACAGCTGGCATACGCAGTATTTT
j_gene: TRBJ1-2; v_gene: TRBV28; d_gene: NA; abundance: NA; CDR3aa: CASSFVARQGGYTF; CDR3nt: TGTGCCAGCAGTTTCGTCGCAAGACAAGGTGGCTACACCTTC
j_gene: TRBJ2-2; v_gene: TRBV19; d_gene: NA; abundance: NA; CDR3aa: CASSLGQDTGELFF; CDR3nt: TGTGCCAGTAGTCTGGGTCAGGACACCGGGGAGCTGTTTTTT
j_gene: TRBJ1-1; v_gene: TRBV5-1; d_gene: NA; abundance: NA; CDR3aa: CASRNQGQNTEAFF; CDR3nt: TGCGCCAGCAGGAACCAGGGACAGAACACTGAAGCTTTCTTT
j_gene: TRBJ2-1; v_gene: TRBV28; d_gene: TRBD2; abundance: many; CDR3aa: CASRMSSGGTYNEQFF; CDR3nt: TGTGCCAGCAGGATGTCTAGCGGCGGGACCTACAATGAGCAGTTCTTC
j_gene: TRBJ2-3; v_gene: TRBV28; d_gene: TRBD2; abundance: few; CDR3aa: CASSASGLSDTQYF; CDR3nt: TGTGCCAGCAGTGCTAGCGGGTTGTCAGATACGCAGTATTTT
j_gene: TRBJ2-3; v_gene: TRBV6-6; d_gene: NA; abundance: many; CDR3aa: CASMRTGLYTDTQYF; CDR3nt: TGTGCCAGCATGCGGACTGGTCTATACACAGATACGCAGTATTTT
j_gene: TRBJ2-5; v_gene: TRBV7-2; d_gene: TRBD2; abundance: many; CDR3aa: CASSETSGETQYF; CDR3nt: TGTGCCAGCAGCGAGACTAGCGGGGAGACCCAGTACTTC
j_gene: TRBJ1-5; v_gene: TRBV6-2/TRBV6-3; d_gene: NA; abundance: NA; CDR3aa: CASSRSTGIGNQPQHF; CDR3nt: TGTGCCAGCAGTAGGTCGACAGGAATCGGCAATCAGCCCCAGCATTTT
j_gene: TRBJ1-4; v_gene: TRBV27; d_gene: NA; abundance: few; CDR3aa: CASSSIQGGAKLFF; CDR3nt: TGTGCCAGCAGTTCCATCCAGGGAGGGGCAAAACTGTTTTTT
j_gene: TRBJ1-4; v_gene: TRBV7-2; d_gene: NA; abundance: many; CDR3aa: CASSGRVRGGEKLFF; CDR3nt: TGTGCCAGCAGCGGTCGCGTCAGGGGTGGTGAAAAACTGTTTTTT
j_gene: TRBJ2-7; v_gene: TRBV10-3; d_gene: NA; abundance: many; CDR3aa: CAISEGTGLKPYEQYF; CDR3nt: TGTGCCATCAGTGAAGGGACCGGACTCAAACCCTACGAGCAGTACTTC
j_gene: TRBJ1-5; v_gene: TRBV6-6; d_gene: NA; abundance: NA; CDR3aa: CASSYGGAQPQHF; CDR3nt: TGTGCCAGCAGTTATGGAGGGGCCCAGCCCCAGCATTTT
j_gene: TRBJ2-1; v_gene: TRBV20-1; d_gene: NA; abundance: NA; CDR3aa: CSGLGSGNNEQFF; CDR3nt: TGCAGTGGCTTGGGGAGCGGTAACAATGAGCAGTTCTTC
j_gene: TRBJ2-3; v_gene: TRBV6-2/TRBV6-3; d_gene: TRBD2; abundance: few; CDR3aa: CATFDRTSGGTDTQYF; CDR3nt: TGTGCCACCTTCGATCGGACTAGCGGGGGCACAGATACGCAGTATTTT